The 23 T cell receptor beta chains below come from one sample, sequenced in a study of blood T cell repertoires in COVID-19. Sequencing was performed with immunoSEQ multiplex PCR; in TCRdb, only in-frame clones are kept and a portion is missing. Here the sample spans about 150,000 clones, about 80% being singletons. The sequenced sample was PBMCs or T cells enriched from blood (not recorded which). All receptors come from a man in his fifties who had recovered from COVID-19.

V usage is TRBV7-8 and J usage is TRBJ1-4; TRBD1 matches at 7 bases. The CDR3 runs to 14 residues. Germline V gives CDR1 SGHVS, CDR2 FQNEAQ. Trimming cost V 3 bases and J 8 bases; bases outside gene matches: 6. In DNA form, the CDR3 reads TGTGCCAGCAGCTTGACAGGGTGGGGGGAAAAACTGTTTTTT. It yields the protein CASSLTGWGEKLFF.

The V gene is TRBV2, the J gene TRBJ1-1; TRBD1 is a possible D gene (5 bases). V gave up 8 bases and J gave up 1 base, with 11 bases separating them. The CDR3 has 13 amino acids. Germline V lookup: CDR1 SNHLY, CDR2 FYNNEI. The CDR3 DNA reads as TGTGCCAGCGCTGGAGACAGGAACACTGAAGCTTTCTTT. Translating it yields CASAGDRNTEAFF.

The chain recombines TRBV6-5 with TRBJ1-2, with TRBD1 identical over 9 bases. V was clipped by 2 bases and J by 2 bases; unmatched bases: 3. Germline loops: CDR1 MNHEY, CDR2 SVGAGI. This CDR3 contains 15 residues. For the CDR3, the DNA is TGTGCCAGCAGTTACGGTGACAGGGGGAACTATGGCTACACCTTC. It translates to CASSYGDRGNYGYTF.

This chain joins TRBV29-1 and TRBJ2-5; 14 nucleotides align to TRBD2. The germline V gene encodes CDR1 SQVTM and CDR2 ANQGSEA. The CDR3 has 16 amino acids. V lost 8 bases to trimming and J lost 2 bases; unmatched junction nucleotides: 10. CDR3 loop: CSMERLAGGLQETQYF. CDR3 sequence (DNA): TGCAGCATGGAAAGACTAGCGGGGGGGCTTCAAGAGACCCAGTACTTC.

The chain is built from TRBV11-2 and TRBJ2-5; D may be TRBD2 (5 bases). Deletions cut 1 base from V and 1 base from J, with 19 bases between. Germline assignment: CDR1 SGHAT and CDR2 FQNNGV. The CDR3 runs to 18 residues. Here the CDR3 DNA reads TGTGCCAGCAGCTTAGTCGAGGGTCTCAGGAGTTTCCAAGAGACCCAGTACTTC. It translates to CASSLVEGLRSFQETQYF.

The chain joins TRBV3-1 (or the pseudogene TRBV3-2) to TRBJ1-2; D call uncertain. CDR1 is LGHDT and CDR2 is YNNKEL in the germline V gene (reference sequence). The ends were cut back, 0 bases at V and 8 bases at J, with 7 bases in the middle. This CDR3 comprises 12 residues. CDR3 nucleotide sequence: TGTGCCAGCAGCCAAGACCCGGGAGGCTACACCTTC. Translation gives CASSQDPGGYTF.

The CDR3 loop is CASKGRGSDEKLFF. The CDR3, as DNA: TGTGCCAGCAAGGGTCGGGGGAGTGATGAAAAACTGTTTTTT. The chain combines TRBV19 with TRBJ1-4; TRBD1 is a possible D gene (5 bases). V lost 9 bases and J lost 6, with 17 bases in between. The CDR3 covers 14 residues. The germline V gene encodes CDR1 LNHDA and CDR2 SQIVND (reference sequence).

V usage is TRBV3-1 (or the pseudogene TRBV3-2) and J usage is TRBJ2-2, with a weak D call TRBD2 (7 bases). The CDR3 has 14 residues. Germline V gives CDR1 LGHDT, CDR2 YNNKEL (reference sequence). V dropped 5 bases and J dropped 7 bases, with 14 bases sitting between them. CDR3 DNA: TGTGCCAGCAGCATCCGCGGGGGCGACGGGGAGCTGTTTTTT. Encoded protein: CASSIRGGDGELFF.

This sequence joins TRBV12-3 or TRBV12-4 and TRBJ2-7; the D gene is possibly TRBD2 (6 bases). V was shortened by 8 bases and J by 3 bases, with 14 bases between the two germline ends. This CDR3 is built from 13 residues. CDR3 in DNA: TGTGCCAGCCGGGCTGGGGGAGGCTACGAGCAGTACTTC. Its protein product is CASRAGGGYEQYF.

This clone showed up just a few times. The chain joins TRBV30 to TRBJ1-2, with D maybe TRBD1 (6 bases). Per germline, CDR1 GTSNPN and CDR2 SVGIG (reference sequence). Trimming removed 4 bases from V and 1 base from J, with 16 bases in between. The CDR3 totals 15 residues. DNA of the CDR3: TGTGCCTGGACCTTGGGGGGCGGGGGTAACTATGGCTACACCTTC. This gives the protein CAWTLGGGGNYGYTF.

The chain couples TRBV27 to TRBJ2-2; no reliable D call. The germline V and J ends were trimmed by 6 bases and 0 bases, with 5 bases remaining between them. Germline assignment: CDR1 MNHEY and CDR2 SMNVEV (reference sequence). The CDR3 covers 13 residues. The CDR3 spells CASRQTNTGELFF. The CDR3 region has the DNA TGTGCCAGCAGACAAACGAACACCGGGGAGCTGTTTTTT.

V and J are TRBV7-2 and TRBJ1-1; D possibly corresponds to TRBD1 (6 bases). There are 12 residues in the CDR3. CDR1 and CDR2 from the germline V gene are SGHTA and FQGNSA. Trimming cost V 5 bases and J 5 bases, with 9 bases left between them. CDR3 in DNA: TGTGCCAGCAGCAACGACAGGACTGAAGCTTTCTTT. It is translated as CASSNDRTEAFF.

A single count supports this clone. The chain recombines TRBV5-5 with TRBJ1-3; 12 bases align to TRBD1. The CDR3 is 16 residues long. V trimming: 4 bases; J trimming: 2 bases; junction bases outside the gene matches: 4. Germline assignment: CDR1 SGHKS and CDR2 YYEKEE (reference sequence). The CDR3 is CASSTGQGATGNTIYF. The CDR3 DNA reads TGTGCCAGCAGCACGGGACAGGGGGCAACTGGAAACACCATATATTTT.

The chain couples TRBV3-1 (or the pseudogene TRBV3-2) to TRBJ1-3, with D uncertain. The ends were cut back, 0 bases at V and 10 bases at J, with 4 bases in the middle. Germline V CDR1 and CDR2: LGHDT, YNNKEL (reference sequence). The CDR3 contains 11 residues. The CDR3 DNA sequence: TGTGCCAGCAGCCAAGAAGCTACCATATATTTT. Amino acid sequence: CASSQEATIYF.

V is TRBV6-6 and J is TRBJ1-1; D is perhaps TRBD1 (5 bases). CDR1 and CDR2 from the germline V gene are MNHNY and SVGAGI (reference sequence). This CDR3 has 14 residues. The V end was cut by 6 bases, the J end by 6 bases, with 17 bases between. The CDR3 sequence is CASSTGGGKAEAFF. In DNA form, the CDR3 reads TGTGCCAGCAGCACGGGGGGAGGAAAGGCTGAAGCTTTCTTT.

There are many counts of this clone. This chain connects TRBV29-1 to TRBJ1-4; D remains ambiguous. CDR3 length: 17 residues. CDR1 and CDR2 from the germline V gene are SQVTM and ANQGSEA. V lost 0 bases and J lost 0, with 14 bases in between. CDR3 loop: CSVEDPSSFATNEKLFF. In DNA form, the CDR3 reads TGCAGCGTTGAAGATCCCTCTTCCTTCGCAACTAATGAAAAACTGTTTTTT.

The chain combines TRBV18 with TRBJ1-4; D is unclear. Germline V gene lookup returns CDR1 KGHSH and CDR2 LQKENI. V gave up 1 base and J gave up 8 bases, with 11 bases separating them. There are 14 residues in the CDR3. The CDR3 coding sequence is TGTGCCAGCTCACCACTCCAGGCTCCGGAAAAACTGTTTTTT. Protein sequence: CASSPLQAPEKLFF.

CDR3 nucleotides: TGCGCCAGCAGCCGAGTAGCCGGTGAAAAACTGTTTTTT. Translation: CASSRVAGEKLFF. The chain uses TRBV4-1 and TRBJ1-4; no reliable D call. The CDR3 spans 13 residues. Germline loops: CDR1 MGHRA, CDR2 YSYEKL. Trimming pared 4 bases from V and 7 bases from J, leaving 10 bases between.

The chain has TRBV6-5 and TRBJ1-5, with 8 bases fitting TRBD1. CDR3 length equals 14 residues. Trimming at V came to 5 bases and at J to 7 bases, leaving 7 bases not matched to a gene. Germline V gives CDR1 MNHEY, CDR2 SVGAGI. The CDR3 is CASSSDRGFQPQHF. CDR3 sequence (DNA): TGTGCCAGCAGTAGCGACAGGGGATTCCAGCCCCAGCATTTT.

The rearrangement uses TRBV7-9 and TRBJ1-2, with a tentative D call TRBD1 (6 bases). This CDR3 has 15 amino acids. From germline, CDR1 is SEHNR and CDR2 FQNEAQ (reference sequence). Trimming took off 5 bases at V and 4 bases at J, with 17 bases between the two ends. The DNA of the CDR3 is TGTGCCAGCAGCCCCGGACAGACAGGCTTCTATGGCTACACCTTC. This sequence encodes CASSPGQTGFYGYTF. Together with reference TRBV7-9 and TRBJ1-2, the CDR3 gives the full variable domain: DTGVSQNPRHKITKRGQNVTFRCDPISEHNRLYWYRQTLGQGPEFLTYFQNEAQLEKSRLLSDRFSAERPKGSFSTLEIQRTEQGDSAMYLCASSPGQTGFYGYTFGSGTRLTVV.

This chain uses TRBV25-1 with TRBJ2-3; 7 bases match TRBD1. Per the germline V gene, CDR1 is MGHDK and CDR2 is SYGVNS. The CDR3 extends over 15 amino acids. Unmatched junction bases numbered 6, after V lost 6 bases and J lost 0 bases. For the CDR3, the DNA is TGTGCCAGCAGCGGACAGGAGAAAAGCACAGATACGCAGTATTTT. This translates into CASSGQEKSTDTQYF.

The CDR3 coding sequence is TGCGCCAGCAGCCAAGAATCTCCTGTGAACACTGAAGCTTTCTTT. It yields the protein CASSQESPVNTEAFF. The chain couples TRBV4-1 to TRBJ1-1; D not certain. CDR1 MGHRA and CDR2 YSYEKL come from the germline V gene. V lost 0 bases and J lost 0, with 8 bases in between. This CDR3 has 15 amino acids.

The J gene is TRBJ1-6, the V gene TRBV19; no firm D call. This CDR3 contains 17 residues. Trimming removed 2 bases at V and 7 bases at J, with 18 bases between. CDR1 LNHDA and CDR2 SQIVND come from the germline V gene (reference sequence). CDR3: CASSISGPSTGNSPLHF. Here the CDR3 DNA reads TGTGCCAGTAGTATAAGTGGGCCCTCCACGGGAAATTCACCCCTCCACTTT.